This TCR beta chain was sequenced during a study of T cell responses to AZD1222 COVID-19 vaccine. Regarding the study as a whole: Close to half of spike-specific TCRs reportedly recognize unmutated variant regions. Females made up more of the donors, who were largely white British, and clonal diversity may have come out too low.

Worth noting for this clone: Antigen specificity is unknown.

The ends were cut back, 8 bases at V and 2 bases at J, with 10 bases in the middle. The CDR3 consists of 13 residues. CDR1 and CDR2 (germline): MDHEN, SYDVKM. The table came from immunoSEQ multiplex PCR; TCRdb's copy has only in-frame clones and leaves some out. The data show roughly 100,000 clones, around 87% seen once. This sequence was found in an adult who received the AZD1222 COVID-19 vaccine. The rearrangement uses TRBV28 and TRBJ2-1, with D unclear. Here the sequenced sample was peripheral blood, taken 28 days after the second AZD1222 dose. The CDR3 DNA reads TGTGCCAGCTATACCCAGCCCTACAATGAGCAGTTCTTC. Its protein is CASYTQPYNEQFF.